This passage covers 29 T cell receptor beta chains from one sample sequenced in a study of T cell responses to AZD1222 COVID-19 vaccine (dated by TCRdb to about 2021). In light of the paper, this sample's time point label describes: baseline before first vaccination. Libraries were constructed by the immunoSEQ multiplex PCR assay. Held by TCRdb, this immuneACCESS table contains in-frame sequences only and omits some clones. Under half of the omission traces to an unresolved V gene where checked; the cause of the rest is unknown. Counted in this sample were some 80,000 clones; more than 85% of them appeared once. Of the sample, about 5.2% falls within the top ten clones. This sample comprised peripheral blood, obtained on day 0 of AZD1222 vaccination. These receptors came from an adult in good health.

The gene calls are TRBV3-1 (or the pseudogene TRBV3-2) and TRBJ1-5, with D perhaps TRBD1 (5 bases). CDR1 is LGHDT and CDR2 is YNNKEL in the germline V gene (reference sequence). V was cut by 1 base and J by 2 bases, with 12 bases left in between. This CDR3 has 16 residues. The chain's CDR3 is CASSQAGPRGNQPQHF. The CDR3 coding sequence is TGTGCCAGCAGCCAAGCGGGACCCCGGGGCAATCAGCCCCAGCATTTT.

J is TRBJ2-3 and V is TRBV3-1 (or the pseudogene TRBV3-2); 7 nucleotides match TRBD2. J was trimmed by 1 base and V by 0 bases; bases with no gene match: 4. Germline V gene sequence: CDR1 LGHDT, CDR2 YNNKEL (reference sequence). This CDR3 comprises 16 residues. CDR3 amino acids: CASSQEPSGGTDTQYF. DNA of the CDR3: TGTGCCAGCAGCCAAGAACCCAGCGGGGGCACAGATACGCAGTATTTT.

The gene calls are TRBV7-9 and TRBJ2-1, with 7 bases aligning to TRBD1. Germline lookup yields CDR1 SEHNR and CDR2 FQNEAQ (reference sequence). The CDR3 runs 16 residues. V was pared by 4 bases and J by 0 bases, with 6 bases of the junction left unmatched. In DNA form, the CDR3 reads TGTGCCAGCAGCTCCCATGACAGGGTCTCCTACAATGAGCAGTTCTTC. It is translated as CASSSHDRVSYNEQFF.

The chain recombines TRBV24-1 with TRBJ2-3; unclear D gene. V was trimmed by 4 bases and J by 5 bases, leaving 12 bases between them. This CDR3 region has 14 residues. From germline, CDR1 is KGHDR and CDR2 SFDVKD. CDR3 nucleotide sequence: TGTGCCACCAGTGACGCCAACGAAAAAGATACGCAGTATTTT. Amino acid sequence: CATSDANEKDTQYF.

The chain links TRBV6-5 to TRBJ2-2, with TRBD1 matching over 7 bases. The trim removed 10 bases at V and 1 base at J, leaving 9 bases unmatched. The CDR3 sequence is 15 residues long. Germline V gives CDR1 MNHEY, CDR2 SVGAGI. CDR3 protein: CAIPAGTVNTGELFF. In DNA form, the CDR3 reads TGTGCCATTCCTGCCGGGACAGTGAACACCGGGGAGCTGTTTTTT.

The chain joins TRBV7-2 to TRBJ1-5; 7 positions agree with TRBD1. The CDR3 is made up of 17 amino acids. Germline V CDR1 and CDR2: SGHTA, FQGNSA. V lost 1 base and J lost 4; bases outside the gene matches: 10. This CDR3 reads CASSLVTGQGGNQPQHF. In DNA, the CDR3 is TGTGCCAGCAGCTTAGTTACGGGGCAGGGGGGGAATCAGCCCCAGCATTTT.

The rearrangement links TRBV28 to TRBJ2-7; TRBD1 aligns across 8 bases. The germline V gene has CDR1 MDHEN and CDR2 SYDVKM. V trimming: 7 bases; J trimming: 5 bases; junction bases outside the gene matches: 7. This CDR3 has 13 residues. CDR3 sequence reads: CASKTGANDEQYF. CDR3 nucleotide sequence: TGTGCCAGCAAGACAGGGGCAAACGACGAGCAGTACTTC.

This chain joins TRBV21-1 and TRBJ2-5; the table's D call, TRBD2, has no DNA check behind it. TRBV21-1 is shown as a pseudogene. The length of the CDR3 is 17 residues. The CDR3 here is CASSETVAGERQETQYF. Here the CDR3 DNA reads TGTGCCAGCAGCGAAACGGTAGCGGGGGAACGACAAGAGACCCAGTACTTC.

The rearrangement joins TRBV2 to TRBJ1-5; D perhaps matches TRBD1 (5 bases). Germline-derived CDR1 and CDR2 are SNHLY and FYNNEI. This CDR3 comprises 14 residues. The V end lost 3 bases, the J end lost 6 bases, and 12 bases lay between the germline ends. The CDR3 region has the DNA TGTGCCAGCAGTGATTCGGCAGGGATTCAGCCCCAGCATTTT. This codes for CASSDSAGIQPQHF.

This clone was found once. The chain joins TRBV28 to TRBJ1-2, with TRBD1 matching 7 bases. V shed 4 bases and J 11 bases; nucleotides not matched to a gene: 13. The CDR3 has 14 amino acids. Germline V gives CDR1 MDHEN, CDR2 SYDVKM. This CDR3 is CASSSQGGLFGYTF. The CDR3 coding sequence is TGTGCCAGCAGTTCCCAGGGGGGTCTTTTCGGTTACACCTTC.

In DNA form, the CDR3 reads TGTGCCAGTACCAGCGGGCGAGGGAGCTCCTACAATGAGCAGTTCTTC. Residues: CASTSGRGSSYNEQFF. The chain carries TRBV19 and TRBJ2-1; a possible D gene is TRBD2 (6 bases). The CDR3 is 16 residues long. Germline CDR1 LNHDA, CDR2 SQIVND (reference sequence). The ends were cut back, 7 bases at V and 0 bases at J, with 16 bases in the middle.

The rearrangement joins TRBV28 to TRBJ1-2; maybe TRBD1 (5 bases). V was clipped by 3 bases and J by 0 bases, with 11 bases between them. The CDR3 covers 15 residues. The germline gives CDR1 MDHEN, CDR2 SYDVKM. CDR3 coding DNA: TGTGCCAGCAGTTTTTCGGGGACGACTAACTATGGCTACACCTTC. It specifies CASSFSGTTNYGYTF.

The chain joins TRBV25-1 to TRBJ1-4; D is ambiguous. Between the trimmed V and J ends, which lost 3 bases and 3 bases, there was a span of 14 bases. The length of the CDR3 is 16 residues. Per the germline V gene, CDR1 is MGHDK and CDR2 is SYGVNS. As DNA, the CDR3 is TGTGCCAGCAGTGATTCCTCCTTCACAGCTAATGAAAAACTGTTTTTT. Translation gives CASSDSSFTANEKLFF.

The chain has TRBV29-1 and TRBJ1-2, with TRBD1 as a possible D gene (6 bases). Trimming took 4 bases from V and 2 from J, leaving 14 bases between them. CDR1 is SQVTM and CDR2 is ANQGSEA in the germline V gene. CDR3 length: 14 residues. The CDR3 nucleotides are TGCAGCGTTGCCACAGGGAGGGAAAACTATGGCTACACCTTC. Translated: CSVATGRENYGYTF. Using reference TRBV29-1 and TRBJ1-2 for the parts outside the CDR3, the full variable domain is SAVISQKPSRDICQRGTSLTIQCQVDSQVTMMFWYRQQPGQSLTLIATANQGSEATYESGFVIDKFPISRPNLTFSTLTVSNMSPEDSSIYLCSVATGRENYGYTFGSGTRLTVV.

This rearrangement joins TRBV3-1 (or the pseudogene TRBV3-2) to TRBJ2-3; 9 nucleotides align to TRBD2. The length of the CDR3 is 16 residues. CDR1 and CDR2 from the germline V gene are LGHDT and YNNKEL (reference sequence). V lost 4 bases, J lost 4 bases, and 9 bases stayed unmatched. The CDR3 loop reads CASSPGRRGGSDTQYF. The CDR3 coding sequence is TGTGCCAGCAGCCCCGGAAGGCGGGGGGGGTCAGATACGCAGTATTTT.

The chain couples TRBV27 to TRBJ2-5, with D maybe TRBD2 (5 bases). The V gene's germline CDR1 is MNHEY and CDR2 SMNVEV (reference sequence). Trimming took off 2 bases at V and 4 bases at J, with 5 bases between the two ends. This CDR3 contains 12 residues. The CDR3 protein is CASSLGLETQYF. For the CDR3, the DNA is TGTGCCAGCAGTTTAGGACTAGAGACCCAGTACTTC.

This chain's CDR3 is CASSLAGGVSGNTIYF. The CDR3 DNA follows: TGTGCCAGCAGCTTGGCAGGTGGGGTATCCGGAAACACCATATATTTT. The gene calls are TRBV5-5 and TRBJ1-3; D not resolved. The germline gives CDR1 SGHKS, CDR2 YYEKEE (reference sequence). The CDR3 consists of 16 residues. Trimming took 0 bases from V and 4 from J, leaving 14 bases between them.

The chain combines TRBV6-5 with TRBJ1-1; D not resolved. V lost 4 bases and J 4 bases, leaving 19 bases between the germline ends. The CDR3 sequence is 16 residues long. Germline CDR1 reads MNHEY; CDR2 reads SVGAGI. DNA of the CDR3: TGTGCCAGCAGTTCCGGAGGGAGGATTGGTTCCACTGAAGCTTTCTTT. This codes for CASSSGGRIGSTEAFF.

This clone came up once. The V call is TRBV2, the J call TRBJ2-1, with 9 bases that match TRBD2. Trimming cost V 6 bases and J 5 bases; bases outside gene matches: 8. The germline gives CDR1 SNHLY, CDR2 FYNNEI. The CDR3 spans 15 residues. The CDR3 reads CASRLERGANNEQFF. CDR3 DNA: TGTGCCAGCAGACTGGAGCGGGGGGCCAACAATGAGCAGTTCTTC.

This chain connects TRBV27 to TRBJ1-5; tentative D call: TRBD1 (5 bases). The CDR3 covers 14 residues. The germline CDR1 and CDR2 sequences are MNHEY and SMNVEV (reference sequence). V was pared by 3 bases and J by 6 bases, with 12 bases between. Written as DNA, the CDR3 is TGTGCCAGCAGTTTCGGGGCAGGAAGTCAGCCCCAGCATTTT. It yields the protein CASSFGAGSQPQHF.

The chain links TRBV28 to TRBJ1-2; the match to TRBD1 covers 9 bases. The trim removed 7 bases at V and 8 bases at J, leaving 11 bases unmatched. Germline CDR1 is MDHEN and CDR2 is SYDVKM. There are 14 residues in the CDR3. DNA for the CDR3: TGTGCCAGCAATACGGACAGGGGCAAAGGGGGCTACACCTTC. The encoded protein is CASNTDRGKGGYTF.

In its sample, this clone was seen once. The rearrangement links TRBV28 to TRBJ1-5; D is unresolved. This CDR3 is 12 amino acids long. In germline, CDR1 is MDHEN, CDR2 SYDVKM. V was clipped by 4 bases and J by 8 bases, with 9 bases between them. The CDR3 DNA reads as TGTGCCAGCAGTTGGGGTGTGGAGCCCCAGCATTTT. Translating gives CASSWGVEPQHF.

This chain uses TRBV7-9 with TRBJ1-1, with D hard to call. Trimming left V 3 bases short and J 0 bases short, with 5 bases between. This CDR3 spans 13 amino acids. CDR1 is SEHNR, CDR2 FQNEAQ, per germline (reference sequence). The CDR3 region is CASSLLMNTEAFF. The CDR3 bases are TGTGCCAGCAGCTTGTTAATGAACACTGAAGCTTTCTTT.

The chain carries TRBV24-1 and TRBJ2-3; TRBD1 agrees at 7 bases. The CDR3 extends over 15 amino acids. Trimming at V came to 4 bases and at J to 2 bases, leaving 5 bases not matched to a gene. Germline V CDR1 and CDR2: KGHDR, SFDVKD. The CDR3 bases are TGTGCCACCAGTGAGCCGGGACAGCCCACAGATACGCAGTATTTT. Encoded protein: CATSEPGQPTDTQYF.

The rearrangement uses TRBV20-1 and TRBJ1-2; no definite D call. CDR1 and CDR2 (germline): DFQATT, SNEGSKA (reference sequence). This CDR3 comprises 10 residues. Trimming took off 4 bases at V and 7 bases at J, with 7 bases between the two ends. CDR3 DNA: TGCAGTGCTACCCTGGGTGGCTACACCTTC. As protein: CSATLGGYTF.

The CDR3 nucleotides read TGCGCCAGCAGCTTTATTAGCAGCACAGATACGCAGTATTTT. This translates into CASSFISSTDTQYF. This rearrangement joins TRBV5-1 to TRBJ2-3, with D unclear. Germline CDR1 reads SGHRS; CDR2 reads YFSETQ. V gave up 2 bases and J gave up 0 bases, with 7 bases separating them. This CDR3 comprises 14 residues. The full variable domain, with the rest looked up from reference TRBV5-1 and TRBJ2-3, is KAGVTQTPRYLIKTRGQQVTLSCSPISGHRSVSWYQQTPGQGLQFLFEYFSETQRNKGNFPGRFSGRQFSNSRSEMNVSTLELGDSALYLCASSFISSTDTQYFGPGTRLTVL.

For the CDR3, the DNA is TGTGCCTGGACCGGAGGCAGGTCTGTGACTGAAGCTTTCTTT. Its protein is CAWTGGRSVTEAFF. The V gene is TRBV30, the J gene TRBJ1-1; D uncertain. V lost 4 bases and J lost 5, with 17 bases in between. Germline assignment: CDR1 GTSNPN and CDR2 SVGIG (reference sequence). The CDR3 consists of 14 residues.

The chain carries TRBV6-5 and TRBJ1-2; 10 bases align to TRBD1. Germline CDR1 reads MNHEY; CDR2 reads SVGAGI. The trim removed 10 bases at V and 9 bases at J, leaving 11 bases unmatched. CDR3 length: 13 amino acids. The CDR3 region is CATLGGTGERYTF. The CDR3 nucleotides are TGTGCCACCCTGGGGGGGACAGGGGAACGCTACACCTTC.

The CDR3 DNA sequence: TGTGCCACCAGCATAGGACAGGGGGCGTATGGCTACACCTTC. It codes for CATSIGQGAYGYTF. J is TRBJ1-2 and V is TRBV15, with 11 bases fitting TRBD1. The CDR3 consists of 14 residues. After removal of 4 bases from V and 5 bases from J, the junction contained 3 bases not matched to a gene. Germline V CDR1 and CDR2: LNHNV, YYDKDF (reference sequence). Using reference TRBV15 and TRBJ1-2 for the parts outside the CDR3, the full variable domain is DAMVIQNPRYQVTQFGKPVTLSCSQTLNHNVMYWYQQKSSQAPKLLFHYYDKDFNNEADTPDNFQSRRPNTSFCFLDIRSPGLGDTAMYLCATSIGQGAYGYTFGSGTRLTVV.